These 27 T cell receptor beta chains came from one sample sequenced in a study of early T cells in non-severe SARS-CoV-2 infection. TCRdb reprocessed the 5' RACE reads via MiXCR and lists one record per CDR3 protein. The repertoire holds about 89,000 distinct CDR3 sequences, over 15% seen once, with about 5% in the top ten. The material was whole blood, obtained at baseline. Receptors were obtained from an adult who was a healthcare worker with PCR-confirmed SARS-CoV-2 infection or an uninfected control (not recorded which).

The chain carries TRBV2 and TRBJ2-5; possible D gene TRBD1, 6 bases. Deletions cut 8 bases from V and 0 bases from J, with 10 bases between. The CDR3 runs to 13 residues. Germline V gene data show CDR1 as SNHLY and CDR2 as FYNNEI. CDR3 sequence reads: CASGQLYQETQYF. For the CDR3, the DNA is TGTGCCAGCGGACAGTTATACCAAGAGACCCAGTACTTC.

This clonotype was seen ten or more times. The chain combines TRBV6-5 with TRBJ2-3; TRBD1 matches at 8 bases. CDR3 length: 15 amino acids. In germline, CDR1 is MNHEY, CDR2 SVGAGI. Losses at the gene ends were 11 bases for V and 0 bases for J; bases not matched to a gene: 10. CDR3 in amino acids: CAHLDRVSSTDTQYF. CDR3 nucleotides: TGTGCCCACCTGGACAGGGTGTCTAGCACAGATACGCAGTATTTT.

The chain uses TRBV12-3 or TRBV12-4 and TRBJ2-1; 12 bases fit TRBD2. Losses at the gene ends were 6 bases for V and 2 bases for J; bases not matched to a gene: 5. This CDR3 is built from 16 residues. CDR3 region: CASSPSGRAAYNEQFF. The CDR3 DNA reads as TGTGCCAGCAGCCCTAGCGGGAGGGCTGCCTACAATGAGCAGTTCTTC.

This clonotype has a count of ten or more. This sequence joins TRBV13 and TRBJ2-7, with D maybe TRBD2 (5 bases). V was shortened by 0 bases and J by 5 bases, with 11 bases between the two germline ends. This CDR3 has 14 residues. From germline, CDR1 is PRHDT and CDR2 FYEKMQ (reference sequence). DNA for the CDR3: TGTGCCAGCAGCTTAGGGAGGGCCAGCGACGAGCAGTACTTC. Amino acids: CASSLGRASDEQYF.

This rearrangement joins TRBV20-1 to TRBJ2-3; 9 positions agree with TRBD2. Trimming removed 4 bases from V and 4 bases from J; junction bases left unmatched: 6. Germline V gene data show CDR1 as DFQATT and CDR2 as SNEGSKA (reference sequence). This CDR3 is 14 amino acids long. The CDR3 loop is CSAIGLAGPDTQYF. CDR3 DNA sequence: TGCAGTGCTATAGGGCTAGCGGGACCAGATACGCAGTATTTT.

The V and J genes are TRBV7-6 and TRBJ2-3; the D gene is possibly TRBD1 (5 bases). The CDR3 sequence is 15 residues long. V lost 4 bases and J lost 6, with 17 bases in between. CDR1 and CDR2 from the germline V gene are SGHVS and FNYEAQ. The CDR3 loop is CASSYTEFGADTQYF. The CDR3 DNA is TGTGCCAGCAGCTATACCGAGTTTGGGGCGGATACGCAGTATTTT. Based on the CDR3 plus reference TRBV7-6 and TRBJ2-3, the full variable domain is GAGVSQSPRYKVTKRGQDVALRCDPISGHVSLYWYRQALGQGPEFLTYFNYEAQQDKSGLPNDRFSAERPEGSISTLTIQRTEQRDSAMYRCASSYTEFGADTQYFGPGTRLTVL.

CDR3 sequence reads: CASSQELGLAGDDEQFF. CDR3 bases: TGTGCCAGCAGCCAAGAGTTAGGGCTAGCGGGGGATGATGAGCAGTTCTTC. The J gene is TRBJ2-1, the V gene TRBV4-2, with TRBD2 matching over 10 bases. CDR1 and CDR2 from the germline V gene are LGHNA and YNFKEQ. The CDR3 is made up of 17 amino acids. The ends lost 0 bases at V and 8 bases at J; junction bases unmatched: 10.

This clonotype has a handful of counts. The chain combines TRBV4-1 with TRBJ2-3; TRBD2 matches at 7 bases. The germline CDR1 and CDR2 sequences are MGHRA and YSYEKL. CDR3 length: 17 residues. V gave up 4 bases and J gave up 2 bases; unmatched junction bases: 12. CDR3 sequence reads: CASSLKQQAGYTDTQYF. CDR3 sequence (DNA): TGCGCCAGCAGCCTCAAACAACAAGCGGGGTACACAGATACGCAGTATTTT.

The V gene is TRBV4-3, the J gene TRBJ2-5; D gene uncertain. V was shortened by 0 bases and J by 4 bases, with 9 bases between the two germline ends. The germline V gene encodes CDR1 LGHNA and CDR2 YSLEER. This CDR3 comprises 14 residues. The CDR3, as DNA: TGCGCCAGCAGCCAAGATCTACCCCCAGAGACCCAGTACTTC. The encoded protein is CASSQDLPPETQYF.

This chain uses TRBV7-6 with TRBJ2-2, with D tentatively TRBD1 (6 bases). The CDR3 contains 15 residues. The germline gives CDR1 SGHVS, CDR2 FNYEAQ. The V gene lost 5 bases and the J gene lost 4 bases, with 14 bases spanning the gap. CDR3 bases: TGTGCCAGCAGCCCACTGGGGGCAGGCACCGGGGAGCTGTTTTTT. Translated: CASSPLGAGTGELFF.

This clonotype has a count of ten or more. The chain couples TRBV20-1 to TRBJ1-4; TRBD1 matches at 9 bases. Germline-derived CDR1 and CDR2 are DFQATT and SNEGSKA (reference sequence). This CDR3 region has 11 residues. V lost 5 bases to trimming and J lost 11 bases; unmatched junction nucleotides: 3. The CDR3 is CSALTGGKLFF. The CDR3 nucleotides read TGCAGTGCTCTCACAGGGGGCAAACTGTTTTTT.

V gene TRBV4-2 combines with J gene TRBJ2-7; TRBD1 agrees at 11 bases. CDR3 size: 15 residues. Germline CDR1 LGHNA, CDR2 YNFKEQ. V gave up 0 bases and J gave up 2 bases; unmatched junction bases: 0. CDR3 nucleotide sequence: TGTGCCAGCAGCCAAGAGGGACAGGGGGCCTACGAGCAGTACTTC. Its translation: CASSQEGQGAYEQYF.

The rearrangement uses TRBV28 and TRBJ2-5; 7 bases are shared with TRBD2. Germline-derived CDR1 and CDR2 are MDHEN and SYDVKM. The CDR3 contains 15 residues. Trimming cost V 3 bases and J 6 bases; bases outside gene matches: 10. The CDR3 DNA follows: TGTGCCAGCAGTTTGGTCGCTCCGGGAGGAAAGACCCAGTACTTC. This sequence encodes CASSLVAPGGKTQYF.

CDR3 bases: TGCGCCAGCAGCTCCCAAGCCAACAATGAGCAGTTCTTC. This translates into CASSSQANNEQFF. The chain has TRBV5-1 and TRBJ2-1; D is ambiguous. Germline V gene data show CDR1 as SGHRS and CDR2 as YFSETQ. This CDR3 region has 13 residues. V lost 3 bases and J lost 5, with 9 bases in between. The full variable domain, with the rest looked up from reference TRBV5-1 and TRBJ2-1, is KAGVTQTPRYLIKTRGQQVTLSCSPISGHRSVSWYQQTPGQGLQFLFEYFSETQRNKGNFPGRFSGRQFSNSRSEMNVSTLELGDSALYLCASSSQANNEQFFGPGTRLTVL.

The table lists this clonotype with a few counts. CDR3 nucleotides: TGCAGTGCTGCCCGGGACACCAATCAGCCCCAGCATTTT. Translating it yields CSAARDTNQPQHF. This chain connects TRBV20-1 to TRBJ1-5; weak D call: TRBD1 (6 bases). Germline CDR1 DFQATT, CDR2 SNEGSKA (reference sequence). The germline V and J ends were trimmed by 5 bases and 3 bases, with 11 bases remaining between them. The CDR3 has 13 residues.

V gene TRBV21-1 combines with J gene TRBJ1-1; the listed D gene, TRBD1, was not tested against the DNA. TRBV21-1 constitutes a pseudogene. There are 22 residues in the CDR3. The CDR3 DNA reads as TGTGCCAGCACCGCCCGGGACAGGGGGATTTGGGAGAGGGTCCCCATGAACACTGAAGCTTTCTTT. Translated: CASTARDRGIWERVPMNTEAFF.

The chain uses TRBV29-1 and TRBJ1-1; D remains unclear. The CDR3 runs 10 residues. The V end lost 7 bases, the J end lost 6 bases, and 9 bases lay between the germline ends. Germline V CDR1 and CDR2: SQVTM, ANQGSEA. The CDR3 region is CSAINAEAFF. The CDR3 DNA sequence: TGCAGCGCAATTAATGCTGAAGCTTTCTTT.

This clonotype was seen at least ten times. V usage is TRBV9 and J usage is TRBJ2-3; D call uncertain. The CDR3 runs 13 residues. Trimming shortened V by 0 bases and J by 5 bases, and 7 bases separated the two germline ends. Per germline, CDR1 SGDLS and CDR2 YYNGEE. The CDR3 bases are TGTGCCAGCAGCGTAGGAGGACGAGATACGCAGTATTTT. It translates to CASSVGGRDTQYF. Variable domain in full (rest from reference TRBV9 and TRBJ2-3): DSGVTQTPKHLITATGQRVTLRCSPRSGDLSVYWYQQSLDQGLQFLIQYYNGEERAKGNILERFSAQQFPDLHSELNLSSLELGDSALYFCASSVGGRDTQYFGPGTRLTVL.

This clonotype occurred a few times. CDR3 sequence reads: CASRKQGRAYEQYF. CDR3 DNA: TGTGCCAGCAGAAAACAGGGTCGGGCCTACGAGCAGTACTTC. V usage is TRBV27 and J usage is TRBJ2-7; D might be TRBD1 (6 bases). Per the germline V gene, CDR1 is MNHEY and CDR2 is SMNVEV (reference sequence). V lost 6 bases and J lost 2, with 14 bases in between. This CDR3 spans 14 amino acids.

This chain links TRBV15 with TRBJ2-1; D is unclear. Germline CDR1 and CDR2: LNHNV and YYDKDF (reference sequence). This CDR3 has 13 amino acids. Trimming took off 4 bases at V and 1 base at J, with 5 bases between the two ends. The CDR3 loop reads CATSKRSYNEQFF. CDR3 nucleotides: TGTGCCACCAGCAAGAGATCCTACAATGAGCAGTTCTTC.

This clonotype was recorded at least ten times. The V call is TRBV10-2, the J call TRBJ2-2; the D gene could be TRBD1 or TRBD2 (5 bases each). Trimming took 10 bases from V and 1 from J, leaving 13 bases between them. Germline-derived CDR1 and CDR2 are WSHSY and SAAADI. The CDR3 runs 14 residues. The CDR3, as DNA: TGCGCCACCCATGGGGACCTGAACACCGGGGAGCTGTTTTTT. Its translation: CATHGDLNTGELFF.

The sample holds a few counts of this clonotype. The V gene is TRBV5-6, the J gene TRBJ2-3; maybe TRBD2 (7 bases). The V gene lost 5 bases and the J gene lost 4 bases, with 17 bases spanning the gap. Germline V CDR1 and CDR2: SGHDT, YYEEEE. The CDR3 has 15 residues. The CDR3 sequence: CASSPLGGRADTQYF. The CDR3 DNA follows: TGTGCCAGCAGTCCCCTCGGGGGGCGGGCAGATACGCAGTATTTT. The variable domain in full, with the rest retrieved from reference TRBV5-6 and TRBJ2-3, is DAGVTQSPTHLIKTRGQQVTLRCSPKSGHDTVSWYQQALGQGPQFIFQYYEEEERQRGNFPDRFSGHQFPNYSSELNVNALLLGDSALYLCASSPLGGRADTQYFGPGTRLTVL.

This clonotype was observed once. The chain employs TRBV5-1 and TRBJ1-5; 8 bases map to TRBD1. Germline loops: CDR1 SGHRS, CDR2 YFSETQ. Trimming cost V 4 bases and J 6 bases; bases outside gene matches: 6. The CDR3 extends over 14 amino acids. The CDR3 protein is CASSLGQGSQPQHF. The CDR3 DNA follows: TGCGCCAGCAGCCTCGGACAGGGAAGTCAGCCCCAGCATTTT.

This chain uses TRBV11-2 with TRBJ2-1; TRBD2 is a possible D gene (5 bases). Trimming left V 0 bases short and J 8 bases short, with 14 bases between. The CDR3 loop spans 15 amino acids. Germline V lookup: CDR1 SGHAT, CDR2 FQNNGV. The CDR3 spells CASSLDGPLGDEQFF. The CDR3 DNA is TGTGCCAGCAGCTTAGACGGGCCACTAGGCGATGAGCAGTTCTTC.

The V gene is TRBV12-3 or TRBV12-4, the J gene TRBJ2-1; TRBD2 matches at 11 bases. This CDR3 has 15 residues. J lost 8 bases, V lost 5 bases, and 8 bases had no gene match. CDR3 nucleotide sequence: TGTGCCAGCAGTACCGGACTAGCGGGTGGCTATGAGCAGTTCTTC. Its translation: CASSTGLAGGYEQFF.

This clonotype was detected a few times. CDR3 region: CASSRPATYEQYF. DNA of the CDR3: TGTGCCAGCAGTCGTCCGGCCACCTACGAGCAGTACTTC. J is TRBJ2-7 and V is TRBV28; no clear D. Trimming shortened V by 5 bases and J by 2 bases, and 10 bases separated the two germline ends. Per germline, CDR1 MDHEN and CDR2 SYDVKM. This CDR3 is built from 13 residues.

This clonotype was counted many times. The rearrangement joins TRBV3-1 to TRBJ2-6; D is undetermined. The CDR3 consists of 12 residues. The germline V gene has CDR1 LGHDT and CDR2 YNNKEL (reference sequence). V was pared by 4 bases and J by 3 bases, with 1 base between. As DNA, the CDR3 is TGTGCCAGCAGCCTTGGGGCCAACGTCCTGACTTTC. It codes for CASSLGANVLTF.